This TCR beta chain emerged from a study of cytomegalovirus exposure and HLA in healthy donors. To note about this clone: What it binds is unknown.

Study results and caveats: Testing in vitro showed a few CMV-associated chains specific for CMV antigens.

Trimming took 1 base from V and 8 from J, leaving 11 bases between them. CDR1 SGHNT and CDR2 YENEEA come from the germline V gene. This CDR3 is built from 13 residues. Use of 60 Vbeta and 13 Jbeta primers characterized the PCR. Here immunoSEQ multiplex PCR was the method, and the copy in TCRdb shows in-frame clones only, minus some. In all, the sample yields more than 25,000 clones. The rearrangement uses TRBV11-3 and TRBJ1-2; unclear D gene. The TCR sequence derives from a man aged 30 to 39 in good health and CMV-seronegative. The sequencing sample was made of PBMCs. The CDR3 DNA sequence: TGTGCCAGCAGCTTAGGTGACACGGTAGGCTACACCTTC. Translation: CASSLGDTVGYTF.